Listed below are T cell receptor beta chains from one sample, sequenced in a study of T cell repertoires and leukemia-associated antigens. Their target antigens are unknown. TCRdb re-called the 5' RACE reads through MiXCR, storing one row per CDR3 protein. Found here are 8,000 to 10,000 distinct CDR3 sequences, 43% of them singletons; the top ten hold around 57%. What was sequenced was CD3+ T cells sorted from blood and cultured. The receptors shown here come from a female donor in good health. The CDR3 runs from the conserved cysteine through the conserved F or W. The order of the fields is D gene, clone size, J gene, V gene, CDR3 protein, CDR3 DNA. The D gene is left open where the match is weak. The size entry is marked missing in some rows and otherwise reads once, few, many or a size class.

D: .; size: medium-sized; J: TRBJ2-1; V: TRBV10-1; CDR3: CASSKSLEVAEQFF; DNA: TGCGCCAGCAGTAAATCACTGGAGGTAGCTGAGCAGTTCTTC
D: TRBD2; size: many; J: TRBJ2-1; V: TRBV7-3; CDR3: CASSLREPLAGGGNEQFF; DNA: TGTGCCAGCAGCTTAAGGGAGCCGCTAGCGGGGGGAGGCAATGAGCAGTTCTTC
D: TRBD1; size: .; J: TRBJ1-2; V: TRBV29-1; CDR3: CSVNYGGTGQGGYTF; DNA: TGCAGCGTCAATTATGGCGGTACGGGACAGGGGGGCTACACCTTC
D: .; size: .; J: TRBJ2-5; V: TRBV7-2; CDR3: CAISGHGGNLRTQYF; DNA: TGTGCCATCAGCGGACACGGGGGAAACCTAAGGACCCAGTACTTC
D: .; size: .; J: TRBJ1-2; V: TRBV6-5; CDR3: CASSYLSQPNYGNTF; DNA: TGTGCCAGCAGTTACCTCAGCCAACCCAACTATGGCAACACCTTC
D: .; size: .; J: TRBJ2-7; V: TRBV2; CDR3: CASSSDWAEQYF; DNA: TGTGCCAGCAGTTCAGACTGGGCCGAGCAGTACTTC
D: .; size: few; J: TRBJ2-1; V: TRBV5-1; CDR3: CASSLYSRTNEQFF; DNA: TGCGCCAGCAGCTTGTATTCACGGACAAATGAGCAGTTCTTC
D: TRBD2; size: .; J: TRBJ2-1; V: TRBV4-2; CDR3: CASSQGPAGGNEQFF; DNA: TGTGCCAGCAGCCAAGGACCCGCCGGGGGGAATGAGCAGTTCTTC
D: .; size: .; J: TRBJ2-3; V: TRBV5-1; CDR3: CACSADPRGRTITDTQYF; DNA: TGCGCCTGCAGTGCCGACCCTCGAGGCAGGACCATCACAGATACGCAGTATTTT
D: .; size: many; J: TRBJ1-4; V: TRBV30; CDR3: CAWSEGHSGTNEKLFF; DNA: TGTGCCTGGAGTGAGGGACATTCGGGAACTAATGAAAAACTGTTTTTT
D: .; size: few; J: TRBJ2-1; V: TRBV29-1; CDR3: CSGGPRVDANEQFF; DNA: TGCAGCGGCGGCCCTCGAGTCGACGCCAATGAGCAGTTCTTC
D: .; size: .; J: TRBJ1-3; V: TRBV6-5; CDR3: CASSELQAGNTIYF; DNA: TGTGCCAGCAGTGAGCTCCAGGCTGGAAACACCATATATTTT
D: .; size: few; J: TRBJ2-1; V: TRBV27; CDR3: CASSPTLVSSYNEQFF; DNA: TGTGCCAGCAGTCCCACCCTCGTTAGCTCCTACAATGAGCAGTTCTTC
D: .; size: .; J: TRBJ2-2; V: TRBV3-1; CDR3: CASSQVNAVTGELFF; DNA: TGTGCCAGCAGCCAGGTTAATGCGGTCACCGGGGAGCTGTTTTTT
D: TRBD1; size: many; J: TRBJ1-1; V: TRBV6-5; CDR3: CASSYKGGPPLNTEAFF; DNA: TGTGCCAGCAGTTACAAAGGGGGCCCGCCCTTGAACACTGAAGCTTTCTTT
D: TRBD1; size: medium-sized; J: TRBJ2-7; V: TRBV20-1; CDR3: CSAIVQGVYEQYF; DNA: TGCAGTGCTATAGTACAGGGGGTATACGAGCAGTACTTC
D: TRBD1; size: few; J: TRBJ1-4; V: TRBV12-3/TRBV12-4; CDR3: CASSPRQGAKEKLFF; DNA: TGTGCCAGCAGTCCTAGACAGGGGGCGAAGGAAAAACTGTTTTTT
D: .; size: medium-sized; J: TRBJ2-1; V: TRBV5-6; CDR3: CASSSGQGSYNEQFF; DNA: TGTGCCAGCAGCTCCGGGCAGGGATCCTACAATGAGCAGTTCTTC
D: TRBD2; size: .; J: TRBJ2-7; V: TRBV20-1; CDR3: CSARVAGGSLLGAYEQYF; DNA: TGCAGTGCTAGAGTCGCGGGAGGTTCACTTTTGGGGGCCTACGAGCAGTACTTC
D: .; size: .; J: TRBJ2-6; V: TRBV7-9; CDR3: CASSSSRNYMLLTF; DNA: TGTGCCAGCAGCTCCTCGAGGAATTACATGCTCCTGACTTTC
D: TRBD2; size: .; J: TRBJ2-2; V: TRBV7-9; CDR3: CASSHTSGRATGELFF; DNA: TGTGCCAGCAGTCATACTAGCGGGAGGGCCACCGGGGAGCTGTTTTTT
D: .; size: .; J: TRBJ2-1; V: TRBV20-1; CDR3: CSASGRGRNEQFF; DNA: TGCAGTGCTAGCGGGAGAGGTAGGAATGAGCAGTTCTTC
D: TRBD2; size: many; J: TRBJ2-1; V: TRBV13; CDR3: CASSTSGRAGEQFF; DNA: TGTGCCAGCAGCACCAGCGGGAGGGCGGGTGAGCAGTTCTTC
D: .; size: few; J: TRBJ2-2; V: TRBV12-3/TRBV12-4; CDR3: CASSWGPGELFF; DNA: TGTGCCAGCAGTTGGGGGCCCGGGGAGCTGTTTTTT
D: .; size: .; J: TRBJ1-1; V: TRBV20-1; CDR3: CSASWSFSHF; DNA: TGCAGTGCTAGTTGGTCTTTCAGCCACTTT
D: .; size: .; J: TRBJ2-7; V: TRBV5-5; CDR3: CASTTGAGYEQYF; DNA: TGTGCCAGCACCACTGGGGCAGGCTACGAGCAGTACTTC
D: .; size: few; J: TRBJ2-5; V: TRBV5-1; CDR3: CASEEKETQYF; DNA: TGCGCCAGCGAGGAAAAAGAGACCCAGTACTTC
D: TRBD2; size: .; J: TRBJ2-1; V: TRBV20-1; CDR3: CSAPSGRAYNEQFF; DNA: TGCAGTGCTCCTAGCGGGAGGGCCTACAATGAGCAGTTCTTC
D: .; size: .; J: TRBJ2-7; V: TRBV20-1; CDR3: CSARGPFSLGYEQYF; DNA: TGCAGTGCTAGAGGTCCTTTTAGTTTGGGGTACGAGCAGTACTTC
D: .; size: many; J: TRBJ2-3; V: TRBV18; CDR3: CASSSTADGTDTQYF; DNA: TGTGCCAGCTCATCGACGGCGGACGGGACAGATACGCAGTATTTT
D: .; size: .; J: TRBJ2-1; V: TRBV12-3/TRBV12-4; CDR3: CASGHTGGGNEQFF; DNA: TGTGCCAGCGGTCACACAGGGGGGGGCAATGAGCAGTTCTTC
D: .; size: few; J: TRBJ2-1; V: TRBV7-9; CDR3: CASSLFNEQFF; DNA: TGTGCCAGCAGCTTATTCAATGAGCAGTTCTTC
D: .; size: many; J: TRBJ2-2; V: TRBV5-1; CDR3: CASSSGRGADTGELFF; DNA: TGCGCCAGCAGCTCCGGACGGGGGGCGGACACCGGGGAGCTGTTTTTT
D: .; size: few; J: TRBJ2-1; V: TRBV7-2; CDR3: CASSLESGRWNEQFF; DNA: TGTGCCAGCAGCTTAGAGTCAGGACGGTGGAATGAGCAGTTCTTC
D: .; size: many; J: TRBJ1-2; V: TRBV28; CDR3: CASSSTLNYGYTF; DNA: TGTGCCAGCAGTTCAACCCTCAACTATGGCTACACCTTC
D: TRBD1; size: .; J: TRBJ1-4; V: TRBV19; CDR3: CASSIAPGQINEKLFF; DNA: TGTGCCAGTAGTATAGCCCCGGGACAGATTAATGAAAAACTGTTTTTT
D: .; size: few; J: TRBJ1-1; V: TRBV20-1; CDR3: CSATLIDRNTETFF; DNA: TGCAGTGCCACCCTGATCGACAGGAACACTGAAACTTTCTTT
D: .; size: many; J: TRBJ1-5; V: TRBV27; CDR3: CASSLVAVSNQPQHF; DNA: TGTGCCAGCAGTTTAGTGGCGGTCAGCAATCAGCCCCAGCATTTT
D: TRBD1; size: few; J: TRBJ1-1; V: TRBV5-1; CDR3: CASSNPGQPNTEAFF; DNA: TGCGCCAGCAGCAATCCGGGACAGCCGAACACTGAAGCTTTCTTT
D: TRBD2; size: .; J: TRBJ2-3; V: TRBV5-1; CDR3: CASSPPGGYLDTQYF; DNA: TGCGCCAGCAGCCCACCGGGGGGATACTTAGATACGCAGTATTTT
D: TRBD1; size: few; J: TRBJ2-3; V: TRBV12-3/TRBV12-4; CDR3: CASSVHRGSTDTQYF; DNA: TGTGCCAGCAGTGTCCACAGGGGTAGCACAGATACGCAGTATTTT
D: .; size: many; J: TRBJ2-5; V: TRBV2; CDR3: CASSVQGQETQYF; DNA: TGTGCCAGCAGTGTTCAGGGCCAAGAGACCCAGTACTTC